What follows is one T cell receptor beta chain and its context. Its antigen is not yet known. Base qualities are not provided; no much larger clone lies one nucleotide away. This entry belongs to a study of CD8+ T cells in alopecia areata (dated by TCRdb to the late 2010s). Study-level background: The treated patients, all with moderate-to-severe alopecia areata, were enrolled in an open-label pilot trial of oral tofacitinib given at 5 to 10 mg twice daily. Tofacitinib was administered for 6 to 18 months, and 6 months of follow-up off drug were then conducted to assess delayed response and recurrence. In treated patients, disease severity was measured using the SALT score, which gives the percentage of scalp surface area affected. To study T cell clonal expansion in alopecia areata, the researchers applied high-throughput TCRbeta sequencing to both the C3H/HeJ mouse model and human patients. Human TCRbeta sequencing covered scalp tissue and sorted CD4+ and CD8+ peripheral blood T cells from patchy and totalis/universalis alopecia areata patients and healthy controls. Biopsies were taken from tofacitinib-treated patients at baseline and again at 4 and 24 weeks into treatment, and several of those patients also had a later scalp biopsy. Scalp clonality was compared among normal scalp (n=4), patchy alopecia areata scalp (n=8), and alopecia totalis/universalis scalp (n=8). RNA came from the PAXgene miRNA kit for fixed scalp, the miRNeasy kit for PBMCs, and the RNeasy kit for mouse skin. TCRbeta CDR3 regions were amplified by immunoSEQ multiplex PCR with 35 Vbeta forward and 13 Jbeta reverse primers. Here is what the overall study found, with its caveats: Compared with normal scalp, lesional scalp had higher clonality and more expanded CD8+ clones, particularly in alopecia totalis/universalis, a pattern that suggests antigenic drive. TCR sequences shared between patients were less clear than in mice, possibly partly because of HLA diversity in the patient population. Many expanded lesional clones were found to persist in scalp and blood during tofacitinib treatment, and relapse after treatment cessation may be partly explained by this persistence. Because the treated cohort was small and had just a single nonresponder, larger studies are needed to establish links between baseline CD8+ expansion and response. Scalp TCR repertoire analysis is complicated because resident alphabeta T cells in normal human skin are also sequenced, whereas mouse skin is dominated by gammadelta T cells. With tofacitinib, both scalp clonality and the number of expanded CD8+ clones among the top 100 scalp clones went down significantly.

In light of the paper, this sample's time point label describes: roughly 24 weeks on oral tofacitinib. Taken with the paper, the label for treatment or condition translates to: oral pan-JAK inhibitor, 5-10 mg twice daily. From alopecia areata patients, peripheral blood was collected along with lesional scalp punch biopsies. After PBMCs were isolated by density centrifugation and stained for CD3, CD4 and CD8, a FACSAria was used to sort CD4+ and CD8+ T cells. To prepare the library, the immunoSEQ multiplex PCR assay was applied. RNA was extracted from all samples and reverse transcribed into cDNA as template for TCR sequencing. SuperScript III was used for first-strand cDNA synthesis, primed with a 2:1 mix of oligo-dT and random hexamers. Amplification bias was assessed with a synthetic immune receptor repertoire, and residual bias was removed computationally. Regarding the original processing steps: Raw reads were preprocessed to remove errors, and CDR3 was defined by IMGT conventions from the conserved cysteine to phenylalanine. Clonality was computed as 1 minus the Shannon entropy, with the entropy normalized by log2 of the number of productive unique TCRs. Whether scalp clones were CD4 or CD8 was inferred by matching scalp TCRbeta sequences against CD4 and CD8 repertoires sorted from blood. The source is immuneACCESS, and TCRdb retained only in-frame sequences with V and J called. Part of the clones is not carried over; for the studies checked, unresolved V genes explain less than half of this, and the remainder is unexplained. The V and J calls and clone size were taken over from that table, and D and trimming were inferred from the DNA. In this sample the table shows 90,000 to 120,000 clones, roughly 89% of which occur a single time. 20% to 25% of the sample is in the top ten clones.

CDR1 and CDR2 are drawn from the germline V gene (reference sequence): PRHDT, FYEKMQ. From V the trimming removes 8 bases and from J it removes 4 bases, while the gene matches leave 7 bases of the junction unaccounted for. The CDR3 runs 14 residues from the cysteine to the phenylalanine. Here the CDR3 DNA is all that survives: 42 bases in frame from base 1. Recombination linked TRBV13 to TRBJ2-3, with 9 bases aligning to TRBD1. The receptor was derived from a human donor with alopecia areata. Sample: CD8+ T cells sorted from blood, taken at week 24, from a patient treated with tofacitinib. The CDR3 sequence is CASDRQGVPDTQYF. The DNA sequence is as follows: TGTGCCAGCGACCGACAGGGGGTTCCAGATACGCAGTATTTT.